A selection of T cell receptor beta chains follows, all from one sample in a study of technical replicates of blood from several donors. TCRdb keeps only in-frame clones here, not all; method: immunoSEQ multiplex PCR. Counted here are 15,000 or so clones, about 86% occurring once; the ten biggest clones make up roughly an eighth. The sequenced sample was PBMCs. The origin of the receptors is a human donor in good health. Both conserved end residues are part of each CDR3. Fields, in order: CDR3 length, clone size, J gene, V gene, CDR3 protein. Size values are once, few and many counts, or a class for expanded clones, and some rows have none.

>17|.|TRBJ2-1|TRBV4-1
CASSQVGLAGGGNEQFF
>16|.|TRBJ2-7|TRBV15
CATSRDAGGGAYEQYF
>16|.|TRBJ1-1|TRBV2
CASSEVRGTMNTEAFF
>17|.|TRBJ2-7|TRBV9
CASSVGIGTGGIYEQYF
>14|.|TRBJ1-1|TRBV6-6
CATDRGIGNTEAFF
>16|.|TRBJ2-3|TRBV2
CASSELAGGEADTQYF
>13|once|TRBJ1-1|TRBV19
CASRSRADTEAFF
>14|.|TRBJ2-1|TRBV5-6
CASSLPIRGNEQFF
>14|.|TRBJ2-1|TRBV30
CAWSVRSGRNEQFF
>13|.|TRBJ1-1|TRBV30
CAWLRSGQGGAFF
>16|.|TRBJ1-2|TRBV19
CASSPNQLGARIGYTF
>17|.|TRBJ2-2|TRBV9
CASSAGLAGEGVGELFF
>17|once|TRBJ2-3|TRBV5-4
CASSRGGSGSTTDTQYF
>14|.|TRBJ2-7|TRBV27
CASSFQGARGEQYF
>16|.|TRBJ2-2|TRBV5-6
CASSWTGGTNTGELFF
>16|.|TRBJ1-2|TRBV7-3
CASSPGGATSNYGYTF
>15|.|TRBJ2-5|TRBV7-8
CASSSNAGVKETQYF
>14|once|TRBJ1-1|TRBV7-9
CASSALRVSTEAFF
>18|.|TRBJ2-3|TRBV18
CASSPSLEQETFTDTQYF
>12|.|TRBJ1-2|TRBV19
CATGGANYGYTF
>13|once|TRBJ2-1|TRBV19
CATSGLAGSEQFF
>15|once|TRBJ2-1|TRBV30
CAWSPQERSYNEQFF
>15|once|TRBJ2-2|TRBV5-1
CASSPGQGRAGELFF
>15|.|TRBJ2-3|TRBV30
CAWSSREEMTDTQYF
>15|.|TRBJ1-5|TRBV6-1
CASSDPGGGNQPQHF
>18|.|TRBJ2-7|TRBV7-2
CASSLARWVAGGAYEQYF
>16|.|TRBJ1-4|TRBV29-1
CSVYEGGTATNEKLFF
>15|.|TRBJ2-3|TRBV7-3
CASSKDSFSTDTQYF
>15|.|TRBJ2-1|TRBV27
CASSLGLAGGNEQFF
>13|.|TRBJ2-5|TRBV5-1
CASSFSGLETQYF
>14|.|TRBJ2-7|TRBV2
CASSEAPSNYEQYF
>16|once|TRBJ2-7|TRBV5-4
CASSRSGLVLGYEQYF
>15|.|TRBJ2-5|TRBV5-8
CASSLAGGARETQYF
>12|.|TRBJ2-4|TRBV11-2
CASSLGGQSQYF
>14|.|TRBJ2-5|TRBV6-1
CASRPLAGDETQYF
>16|.|TRBJ2-3|TRBV6-4
CASSDSSGRATDTQYF
>13|.|TRBJ2-1|TRBV7-3
CASSLSSSNEQFF